This TCR beta chain was profiled in a study of T cell repertoires in cytomegalovirus infection. Study at large: In public TCR beta signatures, there were indications of both CMV infection and matching HLA type.

The study, taken as a whole, reports: In two of eight donors, the top clonotype was HLA-C-restricted CMV-specific. The cumulative frequency of public TCR beta families identified carriers of CMV plus the relevant HLA.

TCRdb recomputed calls from the reads with MiXCR, one row per CDR3 protein. In the table there are about 350,000 distinct CDR3 sequences, around a third of which are singletons. Comment on this clonotype: What it recognizes is unknown.

The clonotype comes from a human donor in good health (CMV status not recorded). Some clones in this sample may be carry-over from other donors' samples. The sample in question was cultured PBMCs, obtained from culture after CMV antigen stimulation.

The CDR3 here is CSAGTSGPLKAQYF. In DNA, the CDR3 is TGCAGTGCTGGGACTAGCGGGCCTTTAAAGGCGCAGTATTTT. The rearrangement joins TRBV20-1 to TRBJ2-3; 12 nucleotides agree with TRBD2. V was pared by 5 bases and J by 10 bases, with 10 bases of the junction left unmatched. The CDR3 has 14 residues. Germline lookup yields CDR1 DFQATT and CDR2 SNEGSKA (reference sequence).